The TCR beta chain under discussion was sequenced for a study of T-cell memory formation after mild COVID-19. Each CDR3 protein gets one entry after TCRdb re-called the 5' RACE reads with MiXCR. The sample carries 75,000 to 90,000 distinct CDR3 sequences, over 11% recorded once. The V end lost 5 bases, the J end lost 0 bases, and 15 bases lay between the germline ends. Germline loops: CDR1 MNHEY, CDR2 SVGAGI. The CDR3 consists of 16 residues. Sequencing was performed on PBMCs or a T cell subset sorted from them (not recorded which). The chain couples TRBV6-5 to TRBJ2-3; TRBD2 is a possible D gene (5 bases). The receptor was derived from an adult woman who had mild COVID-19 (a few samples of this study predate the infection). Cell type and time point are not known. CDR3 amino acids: CASSQEASRSTDTQYF. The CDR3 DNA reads TGTGCCAGCAGTCAGGAGGCTAGCCGAAGCACAGATACGCAGTATTTT.